The 24 T cell receptor beta chains reported below all come from one sample, sequenced in a study of regulatory and conventional T cells in RAG deficiency (dated by TCRdb to 2017 to 2019). Conventional CD4+ T cells were purified from blood as CD25-low CD127-high cells before genomic DNA extraction. The library was produced with the immunoSEQ multiplex PCR assay. Sourced from immuneACCESS, this table was stored by TCRdb with only in-frame sequences that have V and J called. A share of the clones is absent; for the studies checked, an unresolved V gene accounts for under half, and the remainder has no known explanation. The sample includes tens of thousands of clones, with more than 90% observed a single time. The ten largest clones represent 0.35% to 0.4% of the sample. The sample was also linked to a second study, of regulatory T cells. The other study reports the following: For the multiplex PCR, 52 forward TRBV primers and 13 reverse TRBJ primers were used, and amplification bias was corrected with both assay-based and computational methods.

The material sequenced was CD25- CD4+ T cells sorted from blood. All receptors derive from a human donor in good health.

The J gene is TRBJ2-2, the V gene TRBV6-6; 7 positions agree with TRBD1. The CDR3 runs 16 residues. Trimming cost V 6 bases and J 0 bases; bases outside gene matches: 7. Looked up from germline, CDR1 is MNHNY and CDR2 is SVGAGI (reference sequence). The CDR3 coding sequence is TGTGCCAGCAGATACCCGGACAGGTCGAACACCGGGGAGCTGTTTTTT. It codes for CASRYPDRSNTGELFF.

The V call is TRBV6-5, the J call TRBJ1-2; 7 bases map to TRBD1. CDR1 and CDR2 (germline): MNHEY, SVGAGI. The V and J ends lost 2 bases and 4 bases, in that order; junction bases with no gene match: 10. This CDR3 comprises 16 residues. The CDR3 DNA reads as TGTGCCAGCAGTTACGTGGCATTCGCAGGGGGCTATGGCTACACCTTC. Encoded protein: CASSYVAFAGGYGYTF.

The chain couples TRBV2 to TRBJ1-1, with a weak D call TRBD1 (5 bases). Germline assignment: CDR1 SNHLY and CDR2 FYNNEI. This CDR3 region has 14 residues. V was trimmed by 7 bases and J by 3 bases, leaving 15 bases between them. CDR3 DNA: TGTGCCAGCAATAAGGGGATTTACGACACTGAAGCTTTCTTT. This translates into CASNKGIYDTEAFF.

CDR3 amino acids: CASSEQTGENYGYTF. DNA of the CDR3: TGCGCCAGCAGTGAACAGACAGGGGAAAACTATGGCTACACCTTC. This chain uses TRBV10-1 with TRBJ1-2; the match to TRBD1 covers 8 bases. Germline V gene sequence: CDR1 WNHNN, CDR2 SYGVQD (reference sequence). This CDR3 region has 15 residues. V lost 3 bases and J lost 2; bases outside the gene matches: 5.

The count of this clone is one. The germline gene is not matched at one end of the junction; a read error may be the cause. The sample holds other DNA sequences that translate to the same CDR3. The J gene is TRBJ2-3, the V gene TRBV30; D remains ambiguous. The germline CDR1 and CDR2 sequences are GTSNPN and SVGIG (reference sequence). The CDR3 is 10 residues long. The CDR3: CAWSPDTQYF. The DNA for the CDR3 is TGTGCTTGGAGTCCGGATACGCAGTATTTT.

The chain employs TRBV14 and TRBJ1-1; maybe TRBD1 (5 bases). Germline loops: CDR1 SGHDN, CDR2 FVKESK. This CDR3 comprises 13 residues. V was clipped by 6 bases and J by 1 base, with 9 bases between them. The CDR3 is CASRVGQNTEAFF. CDR3 sequence (DNA): TGTGCCAGCAGGGTCGGACAGAACACTGAAGCTTTCTTT.

The chain has TRBV28 and TRBJ2-7; 7 bases fit TRBD2. The germline gives CDR1 MDHEN, CDR2 SYDVKM. The CDR3 runs to 13 residues. Trimming removed 7 bases from V and 4 bases from J; junction bases left unmatched: 7. The CDR3 here is CASTPLAGYEQYF. The CDR3, as DNA: TGTGCCAGCACCCCCTTAGCGGGTTACGAGCAGTACTTC.

The chain recombines TRBV6-5 with TRBJ2-7, with TRBD1 identical over 8 bases. This CDR3 contains 14 residues. The V segment lost 1 base and the J segment 1 base; nucleotides outside the gene matches: 0. From germline, CDR1 is MNHEY and CDR2 SVGAGI. This CDR3 is CASSYWTGSYEQYF. The CDR3 nucleotides read TGTGCCAGCAGTTACTGGACAGGGTCCTACGAGCAGTACTTC.

This clone has only one observation. This chain joins TRBV2 and TRBJ2-7; 10 bases are shared with TRBD1. Looked up from germline, CDR1 is SNHLY and CDR2 is FYNNEI. With 6 bases clipped from V and 2 bases from J, the junction kept 7 bases outside the gene matches. This CDR3 comprises 15 residues. The CDR3 DNA follows: TGTGCCAGCAGATCTTTTGGACAGGGGGCCTACGAGCAGTACTTC. This sequence encodes CASRSFGQGAYEQYF.

Here the CDR3 DNA reads TGTGCCAGCAGACCCCAGATAGGGACAGGGGAAGCTTTCTTT. Residues: CASRPQIGTGEAFF. The chain couples TRBV9 to TRBJ1-1; 9 nucleotides align to TRBD1. V lost 5 bases, J lost 8 bases, and 10 bases stayed unmatched. The CDR3 sequence is 14 residues long. CDR1 and CDR2 (germline): SGDLS, YYNGEE.

The rearrangement joins TRBV9 to TRBJ1-1; no reliable D call. Trimming stripped 0 bases from V and 4 bases from J, with 7 bases between. Germline CDR1 and CDR2: SGDLS and YYNGEE. The CDR3 spans 13 residues. The CDR3 protein is CASSVGRSTEAFF. In DNA, the CDR3 is TGTGCCAGCAGCGTAGGTAGGAGCACTGAAGCTTTCTTT.

CDR3 loop: CASSLTVTSGGIYEQYF. CDR3 sequence (DNA): TGCGCCAGCAGCCTGACCGTGACTAGCGGGGGGATCTACGAGCAGTACTTC. The chain recombines TRBV4-1 with TRBJ2-7; 13 positions agree with TRBD2. Per germline, CDR1 MGHRA and CDR2 YSYEKL. After removal of 4 bases from V and 3 bases from J, the junction contained 9 bases not matched to a gene. The CDR3 consists of 17 residues.

The chain carries TRBV2 and TRBJ1-2; 9 bases are a match to TRBD1. The trim removed 1 base at V and 4 bases at J, leaving 10 bases unmatched. The CDR3 loop spans 17 amino acids. Looked up from germline, CDR1 is SNHLY and CDR2 is FYNNEI. CDR3 nucleotides: TGTGCCAGCAGTGAAGACTCCGGGACAGGGAAACTCTATGGCTACACCTTC. It specifies CASSEDSGTGKLYGYTF.

This clone was counted once. The chain employs TRBV9 and TRBJ2-1, with 11 bases aligning to TRBD2. Germline CDR1 is SGDLS and CDR2 is YYNGEE. V gave up 2 bases and J gave up 6 bases; unmatched junction bases: 4. The CDR3 extends over 15 amino acids. CDR3 nucleotides: TGTGCCAGCAGCGTTTTAGCGGGAGGGGGCAATGAGCAGTTCTTC. It is translated as CASSVLAGGGNEQFF.

V usage is TRBV7-8 and J usage is TRBJ1-5, with TRBD1 identical over 7 bases. Germline V gene sequence: CDR1 SGHVS, CDR2 FQNEAQ. The V and J ends lost 5 bases and 0 bases, in that order; junction bases with no gene match: 10. The CDR3 has 17 residues. Here the CDR3 reads CASSPRQGEYSNQPQHF. Here the CDR3 DNA reads TGTGCCAGCAGCCCACGACAGGGCGAATATAGCAATCAGCCCCAGCATTTT.

The chain couples TRBV4-1 to TRBJ2-5, with a tentative D call TRBD1 (5 bases). CDR3 length: 18 residues. Germline CDR1 MGHRA, CDR2 YSYEKL. Trimming shortened V by 0 bases and J by 1 base, and 18 bases separated the two germline ends. CDR3 coding DNA: TGCGCCAGCAGCCAAGATGGGTGGGGCAGATCCCCCCAAGAGACCCAGTACTTC. Translating it yields CASSQDGWGRSPQETQYF.

V and J are TRBV7-8 and TRBJ2-7, with D uncertain. Looked up from germline, CDR1 is SGHVS and CDR2 is FQNEAQ. Trimming stripped 1 base from V and 2 bases from J, with 9 bases between. This CDR3 is built from 14 residues. The DNA of the CDR3 is TGTGCCAGCAGCTTAGGCGCTTCCACCTACGAGCAGTACTTC. Amino acids: CASSLGASTYEQYF.

This chain joins TRBV19 and TRBJ2-2; no clear D gene. Germline lookup yields CDR1 LNHDA and CDR2 SQIVND (reference sequence). V was trimmed by 7 bases and J by 0 bases, leaving 9 bases between them. The CDR3 is made up of 14 amino acids. The CDR3 nucleotides read TGTGCCAGTATCCAGTCTTCGAACACCGGGGAGCTGTTTTTT. Residues: CASIQSSNTGELFF.

This clone was seen just once. V and J are TRBV9 and TRBJ2-7; 9 positions match TRBD1. Per germline, CDR1 SGDLS and CDR2 YYNGEE. Trimming removed 4 bases from V and 7 bases from J; junction bases left unmatched: 15. CDR3 length equals 16 residues. The CDR3 region has the DNA TGTGCCAGCAGCAACAAATTGGGACAGGGTGGGAGTGAGCAGTACTTC. Its translation: CASSNKLGQGGSEQYF.

The chain combines TRBV5-1 with TRBJ2-7; perhaps TRBD2 as D (7 bases). The CDR3 has 16 residues. Germline V gives CDR1 SGHRS, CDR2 YFSETQ. Trimming cost V 3 bases and J 1 base, with 17 bases left between them. CDR3 nucleotides: TGCGCCAGCAGCTGGGGGGGGCGGGAGAGTTCCTACGAGCAGTACTTC. Its protein product is CASSWGGRESSYEQYF.

This chain joins TRBV7-6 and TRBJ2-7; D unresolved. Between the trimmed V and J ends, which lost 2 bases and 0 bases, there was a span of 8 bases. Per germline, CDR1 SGHVS and CDR2 FNYEAQ. CDR3 length equals 14 residues. The CDR3 loop is CASSLILSSYEQYF. CDR3 sequence (DNA): TGTGCCAGCAGCTTAATACTATCCTCCTACGAGCAGTACTTC.

The rearrangement links TRBV6-1 to TRBJ1-2; D gene ambiguous. V lost 3 bases and J lost 4, with 9 bases in between. Germline assignment: CDR1 MNHNS and CDR2 SASEGT. The CDR3 runs to 13 residues. This CDR3 is CASSELGVYGYTF. The CDR3 nucleotides read TGTGCCAGCAGTGAGCTGGGAGTCTATGGCTACACCTTC.

The chain employs TRBV4-3 and TRBJ2-5, with 9 positions matching TRBD2. The J call is doubtful: the DNA matches TRBJ2-7 better. Germline assignment: CDR1 LGHNA and CDR2 YSLEER. The CDR3 totals 15 residues. The CDR3 region has the DNA TGCGCCAGCAGCCAAGTATTAGCGGGAGCCTACGAGCAGTACTTC. Its protein is CASSQVLAGAYEQYF.

This sequence joins TRBV4-1 and TRBJ2-2; 8 bases align to TRBD1. V shed 5 bases, J shed 5 bases, and the junction held 4 bases outside the gene matches. CDR3 size: 14 residues. Germline CDR1 MGHRA, CDR2 YSYEKL. The CDR3, as DNA: TGCGCCAGCAGCACCCGACAGGGGACCGGGGAGCTGTTTTTT. Translation: CASSTRQGTGELFF.